The 10 T cell receptor beta chains below all came from one sample that was sequenced in a study of blood T cell repertoires in COVID-19. Clones were read by immunoSEQ multiplex PCR, and TCRdb kept only the in-frame ones, dropping some. The table records approximately 150,000 clones, around 77% of them present only once. Input material: peripheral blood. The origin of the receptors is a man aged 45-60 years with active or convalescent COVID-19.

This clone showed up just once. The gene calls are TRBV27 and TRBJ2-7, with TRBD2 matching over 15 bases. CDR1 is MNHEY, CDR2 SMNVEV, per germline (reference sequence). The CDR3 has 18 amino acids. After removal of 0 bases from V and 3 bases from J, the junction contained 6 bases not matched to a gene. CDR3 in amino acids: CASSLSGLAGGPYYEQYF. DNA for the CDR3: TGTGCCAGCAGTTTATCGGGACTAGCGGGAGGACCCTACTACGAGCAGTACTTC.

The chain carries TRBV28 and TRBJ1-1; D is uncertain. CDR1 and CDR2 (germline): MDHEN, SYDVKM. The V end lost 8 bases, the J end lost 5 bases, and 18 bases lay between the germline ends. CDR3 length equals 14 residues. The CDR3 reads CASLNSGEITEAFF. CDR3 DNA sequence: TGTGCCAGCCTAAACTCCGGGGAGATAACTGAAGCTTTCTTT.

About this clone itself: The sample holds other DNA sequences that translate to the same CDR3. The chain is built from TRBV5-5 and TRBJ2-5; 12 bases line up with TRBD1. The CDR3 is 14 amino acids. The germline CDR1 and CDR2 sequences are SGHKS and YYEKEE (reference sequence). Losses at the gene ends were 4 bases for V and 5 bases for J; bases not matched to a gene: 3. In DNA form, the CDR3 reads TGTGCCAGCAGCGGGACAGGGGGCGGGGAGACCCAGTACTTC. This translates into CASSGTGGGETQYF.

Written as DNA, the CDR3 is TGCAGCGTTGAAGATCTTGGAGGGAGAGCGGGCACAGATACGCAGTATTTT. This sequence encodes CSVEDLGGRAGTDTQYF. This chain joins TRBV29-1 and TRBJ2-3; D possibly corresponds to TRBD2 (6 bases). Looked up from germline, CDR1 is SQVTM and CDR2 is ANQGSEA. Trimming cost V 0 bases and J 1 base, with 17 bases left between them. This CDR3 has 17 residues.

CDR3 protein: CASSLSAPSEQYF. For the CDR3, the DNA is TGTGCCAGCAGTTTGAGCGCCCCTAGCGAGCAGTACTTC. The V call is TRBV28, the J call TRBJ2-7; D gene uncertain. Per the germline V gene, CDR1 is MDHEN and CDR2 is SYDVKM. The CDR3 loop spans 13 amino acids. V lost 3 bases to trimming and J lost 6 bases, with 12 bases between them.

The chain is built from TRBV28 and TRBJ2-3; no clear D. The germline V and J ends were trimmed by 4 bases and 4 bases, with 6 bases remaining between them. The CDR3 length is 12 residues. The germline gives CDR1 MDHEN, CDR2 SYDVKM. CDR3 nucleotides: TGTGCCAGCAGTTCTCCAGCAGATACGCAGTATTTT. Protein product: CASSSPADTQYF. The full variable domain, completed using reference TRBV28 and TRBJ2-3, is DVKVTQSSRYLVKRTGEKVFLECVQDMDHENMFWYRQDPGLGLRLIYFSYDVKMKEKGDIPEGYSVSREKKERFSLILESASTNQTSMYLCASSSPADTQYFGPGTRLTVL.

The chain couples TRBV7-6 to TRBJ2-5; the match to TRBD2 covers 8 bases. The V gene's germline CDR1 is SGHVS and CDR2 FNYEAQ. The CDR3 has 17 residues. V lost 5 bases and J lost 5; bases outside the gene matches: 16. The CDR3 here is CASSRFIYGRAEETQYF. The CDR3, as DNA: TGTGCCAGCAGCAGATTTATTTACGGGAGGGCCGAGGAGACCCAGTACTTC.

The chain couples TRBV7-8 to TRBJ2-1; TRBD2 agrees at 9 bases. Germline CDR1 is SGHVS and CDR2 is FQNEAQ. The length of the CDR3 is 15 residues. The J segment lost 8 bases and the V segment lost 3 bases, leaving 8 bases of the junction unmatched. The CDR3 DNA reads TGTGCCAGCAGCTTCCTGGCTAGCGGGGACCATGAGCAGTTCTTC. It codes for CASSFLASGDHEQFF.

V gene TRBV7-3 combines with J gene TRBJ2-2; 10 positions match TRBD2. Germline V gene lookup returns CDR1 SGHTA and CDR2 FQGTGA. V shed 5 bases, J shed 2 bases, and the junction held 8 bases outside the gene matches. The CDR3 has 17 residues. The CDR3 DNA reads as TGTGCCAGCAGCAAGCTAGCGGGAGAGGTAAACACCGGGGAGCTGTTTTTT. Protein: CASSKLAGEVNTGELFF.

The chain links TRBV18 to TRBJ2-7; 7 nucleotides align to TRBD1. The CDR3 is 14 amino acids. The germline V gene has CDR1 KGHSH and CDR2 LQKENI. V lost 8 bases and J lost 0; bases outside the gene matches: 7. The chain's CDR3 is CASVRDRSSYEQYF. The CDR3 DNA sequence: TGTGCCAGCGTACGGGACAGAAGCTCCTACGAGCAGTACTTC.